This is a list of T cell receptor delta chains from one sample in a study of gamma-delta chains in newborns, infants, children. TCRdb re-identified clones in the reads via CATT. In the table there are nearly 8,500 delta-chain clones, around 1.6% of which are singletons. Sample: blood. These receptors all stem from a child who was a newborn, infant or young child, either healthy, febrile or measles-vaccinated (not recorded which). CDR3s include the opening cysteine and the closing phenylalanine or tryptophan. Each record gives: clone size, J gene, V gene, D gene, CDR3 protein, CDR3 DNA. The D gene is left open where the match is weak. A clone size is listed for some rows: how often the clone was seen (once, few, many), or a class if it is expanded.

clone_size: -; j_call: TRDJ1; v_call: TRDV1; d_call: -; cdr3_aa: CALGERRGAPYTDKLIF; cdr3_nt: TGTGCTCTTGGGGAACGAAGGGGAGCCCCGTACACCGATAAACTCATCTTT
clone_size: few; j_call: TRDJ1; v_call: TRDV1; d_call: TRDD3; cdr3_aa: CAPGDCSRLCNGGYAYVTDKLIF; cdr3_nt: TGTGCTCCTGGGGACTGTTCCCGTCTTTGTAATGGGGGATACGCGTATGTCACCGATAAACTCATCTTT
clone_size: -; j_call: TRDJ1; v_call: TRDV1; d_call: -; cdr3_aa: CALGDWTFLRKGGGLGTDKLIF; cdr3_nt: TGTGCTCTTGGGGACTGGACCTTCCTACGTAAGGGTGGGGGATTAGGGACCGATAAACTCATATTT
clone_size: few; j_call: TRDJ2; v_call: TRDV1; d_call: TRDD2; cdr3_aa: CALGERGLPRGLGVPLIAQLFF; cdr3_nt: TGTGCTCTTGGGGAACGGGGCCTTCCTAGGGGGTTGGGGGTTCCCCTGATAGCACAACTCTTCTTT
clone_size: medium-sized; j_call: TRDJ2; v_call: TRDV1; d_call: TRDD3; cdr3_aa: CALGERILRGIRSLTAQLFF; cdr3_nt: TGTGCTCTTGGGGAACGTATCCTGCGGGGGATACGAAGTTTGACAGCACAACTCTTCTTT
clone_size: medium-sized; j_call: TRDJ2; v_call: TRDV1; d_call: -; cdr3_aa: CALGEPVALTAQLFF; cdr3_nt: TGTGCTCTTGGGGAACCCGTGGCTTTAACAGCACAACTCTTCTTT
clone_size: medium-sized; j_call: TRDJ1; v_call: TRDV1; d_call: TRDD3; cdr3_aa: CALGEGTHLTHRTGGYSGTDKLIF; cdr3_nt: TGTGCTCTTGGGGAAGGCACTCACCTTACGCATCGTACTGGGGGATACAGTGGCACCGATAAACTCATCTTT
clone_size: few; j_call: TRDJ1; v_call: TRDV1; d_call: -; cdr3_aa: CALGELHTPQTGPLTDKLIF; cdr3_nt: TGTGCTCTTGGGGAACTGCATACGCCGCAGACTGGGCCCCTCACCGATAAACTCATCTTT
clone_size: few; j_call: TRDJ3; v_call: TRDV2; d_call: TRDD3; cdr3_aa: CACDTVRGILRSWDTRPMFF; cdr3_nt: TGTGCCTGTGACACCGTCAGGGGGATACTCCGATCCTGGGACACCCGCCCGATGTTTTTC
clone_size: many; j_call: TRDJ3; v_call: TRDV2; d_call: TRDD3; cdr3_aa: CACDRTGGLSSWDTRQMFF; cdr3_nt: TGTGCCTGTGACAGAACTGGGGGCCTGAGCTCCTGGGACACCCGACAGATGTTTTTC
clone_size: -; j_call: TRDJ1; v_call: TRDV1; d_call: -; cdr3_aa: CALGELPLPIYWGSSADNKLIF; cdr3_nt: TGTGCTCTTGGGGAACTACCCCTTCCTATTTACTGGGGATCATCGGCCGATAATAAACTCATCTTT
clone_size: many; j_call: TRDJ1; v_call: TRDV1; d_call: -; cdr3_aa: CALGDSRGPQDKLIF; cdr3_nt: TGTGCTCTTGGGGACTCACGAGGGCCCCAGGATAAACTCATCTTT
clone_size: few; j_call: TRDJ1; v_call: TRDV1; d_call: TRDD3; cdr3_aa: CALGVPPPYWGIRPCADKLIF; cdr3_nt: TGTGCTCTTGGGGTTCCGCCTCCTTACTGGGGGATACGCCCCTGTGCCGATAAACTCATCTTT
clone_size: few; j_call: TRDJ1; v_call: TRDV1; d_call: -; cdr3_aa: CALGEPHPLPTDKLIF; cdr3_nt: TGTGCTCTTGGGGAACCCCACCCCCTTCCGACCGATAAACTCATCTTT
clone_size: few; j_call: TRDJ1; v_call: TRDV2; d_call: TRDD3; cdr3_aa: CACDTGRGDDTDYTDRLIF; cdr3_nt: TGTGCCTGTGACACCGGGCGGGGGGATGATACCGACTACACCGATAGACTCATCTTT
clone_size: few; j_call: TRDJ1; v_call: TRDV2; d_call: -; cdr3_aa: CACDTGGGWTDKLIF; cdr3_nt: TGTGCCTGTGACACGGGAGGGGGTTGGACCGATAAGCTCATCTTT
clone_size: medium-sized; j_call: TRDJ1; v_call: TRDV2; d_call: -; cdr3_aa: CACDTLGAHHTDKLIF; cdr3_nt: TGTGCCTGTGACACGCTTGGGGCCCATCACACCGATAAACTCATCTTT
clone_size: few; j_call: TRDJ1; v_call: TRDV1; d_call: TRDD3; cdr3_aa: CALGELAPTGGYLKYTDKLIF; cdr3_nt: TGTGCTCTTGGGGAACTAGCGCCTACTGGGGGATACCTTAAGTACACCGATAAACTCATCTTT
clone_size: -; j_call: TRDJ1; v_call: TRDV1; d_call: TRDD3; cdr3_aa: CALGESLRFLAGGTYTDKLIF; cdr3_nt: TGTGCTCTTGGGGAATCCCTAAGATTCCTCGCTGGGGGGACGTACACCGATAAACTCATCTTT
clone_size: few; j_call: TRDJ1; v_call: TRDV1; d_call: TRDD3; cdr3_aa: CALGELIAPGGGYDLGTDKLIF; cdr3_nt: TGTGCTCTTGGGGAACTAATAGCCCCGGGTGGGGGATACGACCTAGGGACCGATAAACTCATCTTT
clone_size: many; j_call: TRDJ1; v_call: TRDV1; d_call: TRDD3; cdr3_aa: CALGELHWGIRELIF; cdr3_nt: TGTGCTCTTGGGGAACTGCACTGGGGGATACGCGAACTCATCTTT
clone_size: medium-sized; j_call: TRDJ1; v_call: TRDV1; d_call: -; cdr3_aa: CALGGRGPTDKLIF; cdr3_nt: TGTGCTCTTGGGGGCCGGGGGCCCACCGATAAACTCATCTTT
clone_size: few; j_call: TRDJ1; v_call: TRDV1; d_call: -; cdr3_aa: CAVGSAGDKLIF; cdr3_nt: TGTGCTGTCGGGTCCGCGGGCGATAAGCTCATCTTT
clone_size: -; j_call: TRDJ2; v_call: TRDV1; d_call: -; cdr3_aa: CALGGVPYSTGIAGGAQLFF; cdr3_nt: TGTGCTCTTGGGGGAGTTCCTTACTCTACTGGGATAGCCGGAGGAGCACAACTCTTCTTT
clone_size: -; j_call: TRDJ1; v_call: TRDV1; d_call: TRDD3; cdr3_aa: CALGGDVLLILQQYWGIEYTDKLIF; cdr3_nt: TGTGCTCTTGGGGGGGACGTGCTCCTCATACTTCAACAATACTGGGGGATAGAGTACACCGATAAACTCATCTTT